A single sample is the source of the 15 T cell receptor beta chains below, sequenced in a study of regulatory dendritic cells for organ transplantation. Produced via immunoSEQ multiplex PCR; TCRdb's table is partial and in-frame only. The repertoire holds roughly 34,000 clones, with about 88% as singletons. The specimen was naive CD4+ T cells from blood. Specified subset: CD45RA+ naive T cells. The source of these receptors is a human donor in good health.

V is TRBV18 and J is TRBJ2-7; unclear D gene. This CDR3 region has 13 residues. Germline lookup yields CDR1 KGHSH and CDR2 LQKENI. V was shortened by 5 bases and J by 2 bases, with 10 bases between the two germline ends. The CDR3 sequence: CASSLRLTYEQYF. The CDR3 region has the DNA TGTGCCAGCTCATTACGACTGACCTACGAGCAGTACTTC.

The table lists this clone with a few counts. The chain is built from TRBV28 and TRBJ1-1; 9 bases agree with TRBD1. V lost 5 bases to trimming and J lost 4 bases; unmatched junction nucleotides: 8. The germline V gene encodes CDR1 MDHEN and CDR2 SYDVKM. The CDR3 is 15 amino acids. The CDR3 nucleotides read TGTGCCAGCAGTGCTCCGGGACAGGGTAGCACTGAAGCTTTCTTT. Its protein is CASSAPGQGSTEAFF.

The chain combines TRBV19 with TRBJ2-5; D gene uncertain. CDR3 length: 13 residues. Germline lookup yields CDR1 LNHDA and CDR2 SQIVND (reference sequence). V was trimmed by 11 bases and J by 2 bases, leaving 15 bases between them. CDR3 protein: CASSFTGQETQYF. The CDR3 DNA follows: TGTGCCTCATCATTCACTGGTCAAGAGACCCAGTACTTC.

This chain joins TRBV2 and TRBJ2-1; weak D call: TRBD2 (6 bases). CDR1 SNHLY and CDR2 FYNNEI come from the germline V gene. V was pared by 0 bases and J by 6 bases, with 21 bases between. The CDR3 has 18 residues. The CDR3 spells CASSEAPGRGLEVNEQFF. CDR3 bases: TGTGCCAGCAGTGAAGCGCCCGGGAGAGGCTTAGAGGTCAATGAGCAGTTCTTC.

This chain joins TRBV2 and TRBJ2-7, with unresolved D. Germline V gene sequence: CDR1 SNHLY, CDR2 FYNNEI. V was shortened by 6 bases and J by 1 base, with 16 bases between the two germline ends. There are 15 residues in the CDR3. The CDR3 is CASSERQADSYEQYF. The CDR3 nucleotides are TGTGCCAGCAGCGAAAGGCAGGCTGATTCCTACGAGCAGTACTTC.

On this clone: Compared with germline, one end of the junction differs, possibly owing to a read error. J is TRBJ2-4 and V is TRBV27; weak D call: TRBD1 (6 bases). The CDR3 length is 12 residues. Germline values: CDR1 MNHEY, CDR2 SMNVEV (reference sequence). The CDR3 protein is CASSSQTGRGHF. CDR3 coding DNA: TGTGCCAGCAGTTCACAGACAGGTAGAGGGCACTTC.

The V gene is TRBV4-2, the J gene TRBJ2-7; 9 bases fit TRBD2. V lost 1 base to trimming and J lost 2 bases; unmatched junction nucleotides: 9. The germline CDR1 and CDR2 sequences are LGHNA and YNFKEQ. This CDR3 comprises 17 residues. The CDR3 DNA reads as TGTGCCAGCAGCCAAGTGGGAAAGGTAGCGGGGGCCTACGAGCAGTACTTC. Encoded protein: CASSQVGKVAGAYEQYF.

J is TRBJ2-3 and V is TRBV10-3; 10 bases line up with TRBD2. This CDR3 contains 15 residues. With 6 bases clipped from V and 2 bases from J, the junction kept 5 bases outside the gene matches. From germline, CDR1 is ENHRY and CDR2 SYGVKD. CDR3 sequence (DNA): TGTGCCATCAGAACTAGCGGGACCGTCACAGATACGCAGTATTTT. This sequence encodes CAIRTSGTVTDTQYF.

The rearrangement joins TRBV7-9 to TRBJ2-5; D gene ambiguous. Trimming removed 2 bases at V and 3 bases at J, with 1 base between. This CDR3 is 11 amino acids long. Germline CDR1 and CDR2: SEHNR and FQNEAQ (reference sequence). The CDR3 bases are TGTGCCAGCAGCTTAAAAGAGACCCAGTACTTC. This codes for CASSLKETQYF.

V and J are TRBV5-1 and TRBJ2-1; D gene unclear. There are 15 residues in the CDR3. The ends were cut back, 0 bases at V and 6 bases at J, with 13 bases in the middle. Germline V gives CDR1 SGHRS, CDR2 YFSETQ. CDR3 loop: CASSLALGRLNEQFF. CDR3 in DNA: TGCGCCAGCAGCTTGGCTTTGGGCAGACTCAATGAGCAGTTCTTC.

This chain connects TRBV10-3 to TRBJ2-3; the D gene is possibly TRBD2 (6 bases). This CDR3 contains 14 residues. Germline V gives CDR1 ENHRY, CDR2 SYGVKD. Trimming shortened V by 2 bases and J by 5 bases, and 11 bases separated the two germline ends. The CDR3 region is CAISEREPGDTQYF. The DNA for the CDR3 is TGTGCCATCAGTGAGCGGGAGCCAGGAGATACGCAGTATTTT.

The chain links TRBV29-1 to TRBJ1-1, with 7 bases lining up with TRBD1. Germline V lookup: CDR1 SQVTM, CDR2 ANQGSEA. V was clipped by 6 bases and J by 0 bases; unmatched bases: 1. The CDR3 has 12 residues. The CDR3 loop is CSVGQLNTEAFF. Here the CDR3 DNA reads TGCAGCGTGGGACAGCTGAACACTGAAGCTTTCTTT.

CDR3 loop: CASRRQGGNQPQHF. The CDR3 coding sequence is TGTGCCAGTCGCCGACAGGGAGGCAATCAGCCCCAGCATTTT. V gene TRBV6-1 combines with J gene TRBJ1-5; 7 nucleotides line up with TRBD1. The CDR3 loop spans 14 amino acids. Germline V gene lookup returns CDR1 MNHNS and CDR2 SASEGT. V trimming: 9 bases; J trimming: 2 bases; junction bases outside the gene matches: 7.

The chain has TRBV5-8 and TRBJ2-3; the D is unclear. This CDR3 has 13 residues. Trimming left V 1 base short and J 2 bases short, with 5 bases between. Germline V CDR1 and CDR2: SGHTS, YDEGEE. As DNA, the CDR3 is TGTGCCAGCAGCTTGTCTTTCACAGATACGCAGTATTTT. Translation: CASSLSFTDTQYF.

The chain has TRBV7-9 and TRBJ1-5; D uncertain. Trimming took 5 bases from V and 4 from J, leaving 12 bases between them. Germline V gene data show CDR1 as SEHNR and CDR2 as FQNEAQ (reference sequence). The CDR3 runs 14 residues. CDR3: CASSDVGVNQPQHF. DNA of the CDR3: TGTGCCAGCAGCGACGTCGGGGTAAATCAGCCCCAGCATTTT.